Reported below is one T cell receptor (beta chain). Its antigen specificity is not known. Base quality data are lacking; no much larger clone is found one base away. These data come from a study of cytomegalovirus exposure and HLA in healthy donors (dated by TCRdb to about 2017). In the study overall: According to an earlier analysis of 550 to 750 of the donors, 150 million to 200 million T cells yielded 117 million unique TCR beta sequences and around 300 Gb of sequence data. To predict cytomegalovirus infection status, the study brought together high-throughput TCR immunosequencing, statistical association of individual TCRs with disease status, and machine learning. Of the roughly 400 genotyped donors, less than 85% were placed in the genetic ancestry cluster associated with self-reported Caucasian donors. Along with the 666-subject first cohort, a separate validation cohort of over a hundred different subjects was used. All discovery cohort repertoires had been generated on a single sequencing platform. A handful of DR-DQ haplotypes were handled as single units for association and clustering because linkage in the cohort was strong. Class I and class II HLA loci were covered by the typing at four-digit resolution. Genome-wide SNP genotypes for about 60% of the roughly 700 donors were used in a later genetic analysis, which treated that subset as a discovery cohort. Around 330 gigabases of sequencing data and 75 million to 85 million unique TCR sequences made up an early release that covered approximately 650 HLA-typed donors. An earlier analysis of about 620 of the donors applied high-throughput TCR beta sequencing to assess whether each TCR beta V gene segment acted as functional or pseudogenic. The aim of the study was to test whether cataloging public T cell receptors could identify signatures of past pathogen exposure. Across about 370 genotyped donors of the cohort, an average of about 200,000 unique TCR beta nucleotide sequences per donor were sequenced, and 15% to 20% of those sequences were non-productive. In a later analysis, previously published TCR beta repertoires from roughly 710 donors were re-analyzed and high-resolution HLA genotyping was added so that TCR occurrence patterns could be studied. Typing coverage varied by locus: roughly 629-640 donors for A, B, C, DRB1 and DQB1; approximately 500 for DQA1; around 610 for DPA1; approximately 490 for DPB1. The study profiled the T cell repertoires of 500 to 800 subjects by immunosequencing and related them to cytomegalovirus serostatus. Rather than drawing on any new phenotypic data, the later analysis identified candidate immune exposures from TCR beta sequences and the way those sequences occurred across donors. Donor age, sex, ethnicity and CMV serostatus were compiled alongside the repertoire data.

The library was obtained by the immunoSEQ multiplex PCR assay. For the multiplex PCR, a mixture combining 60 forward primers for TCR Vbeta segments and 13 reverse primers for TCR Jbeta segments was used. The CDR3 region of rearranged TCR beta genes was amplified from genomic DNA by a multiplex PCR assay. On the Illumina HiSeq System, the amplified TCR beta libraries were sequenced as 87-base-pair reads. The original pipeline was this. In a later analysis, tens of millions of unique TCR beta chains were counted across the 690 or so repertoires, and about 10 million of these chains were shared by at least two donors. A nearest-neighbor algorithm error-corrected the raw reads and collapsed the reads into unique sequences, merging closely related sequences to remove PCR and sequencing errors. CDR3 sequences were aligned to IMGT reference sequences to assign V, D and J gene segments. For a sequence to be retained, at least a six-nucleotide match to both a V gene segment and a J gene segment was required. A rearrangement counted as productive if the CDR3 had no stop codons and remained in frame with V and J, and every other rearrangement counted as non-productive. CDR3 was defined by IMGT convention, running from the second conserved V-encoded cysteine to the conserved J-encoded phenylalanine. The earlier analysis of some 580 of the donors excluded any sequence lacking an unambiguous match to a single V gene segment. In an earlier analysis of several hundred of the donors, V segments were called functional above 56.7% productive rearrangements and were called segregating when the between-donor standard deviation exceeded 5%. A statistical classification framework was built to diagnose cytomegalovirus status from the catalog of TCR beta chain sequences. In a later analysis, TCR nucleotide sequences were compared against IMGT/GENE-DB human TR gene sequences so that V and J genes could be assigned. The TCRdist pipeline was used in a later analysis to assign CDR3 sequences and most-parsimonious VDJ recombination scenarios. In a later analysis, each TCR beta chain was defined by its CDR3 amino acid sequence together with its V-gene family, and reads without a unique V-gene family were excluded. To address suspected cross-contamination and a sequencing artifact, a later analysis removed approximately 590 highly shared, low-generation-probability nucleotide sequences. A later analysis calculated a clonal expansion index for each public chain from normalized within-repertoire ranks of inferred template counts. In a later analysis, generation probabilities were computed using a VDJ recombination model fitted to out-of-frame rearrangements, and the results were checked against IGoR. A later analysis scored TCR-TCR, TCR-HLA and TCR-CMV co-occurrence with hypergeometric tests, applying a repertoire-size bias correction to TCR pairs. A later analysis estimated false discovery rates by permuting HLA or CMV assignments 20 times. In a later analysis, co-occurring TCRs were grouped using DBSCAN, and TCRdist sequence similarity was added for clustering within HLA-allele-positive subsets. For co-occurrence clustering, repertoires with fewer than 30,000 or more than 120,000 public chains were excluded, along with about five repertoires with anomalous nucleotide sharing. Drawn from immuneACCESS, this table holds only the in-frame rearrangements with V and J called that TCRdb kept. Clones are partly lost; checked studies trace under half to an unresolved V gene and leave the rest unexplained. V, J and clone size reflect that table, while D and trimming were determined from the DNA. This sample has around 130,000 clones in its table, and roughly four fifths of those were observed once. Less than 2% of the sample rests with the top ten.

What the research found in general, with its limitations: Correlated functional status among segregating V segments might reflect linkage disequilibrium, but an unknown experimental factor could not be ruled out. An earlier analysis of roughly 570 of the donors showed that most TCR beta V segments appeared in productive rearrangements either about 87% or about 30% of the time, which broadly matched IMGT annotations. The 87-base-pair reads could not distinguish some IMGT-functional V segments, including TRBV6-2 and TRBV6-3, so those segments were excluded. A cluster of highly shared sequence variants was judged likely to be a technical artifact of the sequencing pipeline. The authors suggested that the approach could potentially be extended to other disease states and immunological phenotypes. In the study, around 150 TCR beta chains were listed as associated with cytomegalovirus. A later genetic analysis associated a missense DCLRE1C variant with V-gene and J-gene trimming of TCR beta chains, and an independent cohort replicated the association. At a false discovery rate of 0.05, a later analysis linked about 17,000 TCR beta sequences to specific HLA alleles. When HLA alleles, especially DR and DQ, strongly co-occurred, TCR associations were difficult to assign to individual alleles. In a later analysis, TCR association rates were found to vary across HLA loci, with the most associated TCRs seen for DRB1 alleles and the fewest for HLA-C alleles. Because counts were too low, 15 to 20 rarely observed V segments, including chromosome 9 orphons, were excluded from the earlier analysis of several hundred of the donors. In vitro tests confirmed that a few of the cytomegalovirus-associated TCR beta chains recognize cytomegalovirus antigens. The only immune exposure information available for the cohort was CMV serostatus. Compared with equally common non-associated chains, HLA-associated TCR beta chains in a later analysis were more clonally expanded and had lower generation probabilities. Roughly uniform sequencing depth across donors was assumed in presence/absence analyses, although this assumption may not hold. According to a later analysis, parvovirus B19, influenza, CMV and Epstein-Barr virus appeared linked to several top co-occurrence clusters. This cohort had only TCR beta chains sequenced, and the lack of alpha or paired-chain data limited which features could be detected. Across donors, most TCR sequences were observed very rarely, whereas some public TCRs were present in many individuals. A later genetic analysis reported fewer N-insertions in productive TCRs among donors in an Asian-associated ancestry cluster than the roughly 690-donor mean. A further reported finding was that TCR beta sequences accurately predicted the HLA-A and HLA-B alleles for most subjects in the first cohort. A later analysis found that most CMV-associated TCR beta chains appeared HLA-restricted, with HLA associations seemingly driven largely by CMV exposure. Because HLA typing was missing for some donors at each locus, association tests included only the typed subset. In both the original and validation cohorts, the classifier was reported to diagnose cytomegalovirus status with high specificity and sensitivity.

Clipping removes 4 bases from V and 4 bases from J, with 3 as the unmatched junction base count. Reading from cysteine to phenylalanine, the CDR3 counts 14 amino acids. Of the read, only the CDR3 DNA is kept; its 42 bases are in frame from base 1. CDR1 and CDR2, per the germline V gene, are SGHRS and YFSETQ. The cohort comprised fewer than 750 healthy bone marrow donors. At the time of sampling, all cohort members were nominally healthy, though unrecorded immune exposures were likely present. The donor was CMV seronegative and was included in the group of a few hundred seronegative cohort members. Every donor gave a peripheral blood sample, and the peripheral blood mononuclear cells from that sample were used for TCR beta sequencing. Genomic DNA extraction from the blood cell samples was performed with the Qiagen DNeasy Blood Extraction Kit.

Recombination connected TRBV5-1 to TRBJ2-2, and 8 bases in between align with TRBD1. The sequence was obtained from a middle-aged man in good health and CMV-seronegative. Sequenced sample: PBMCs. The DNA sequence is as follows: TGCGCCAGCAGCGCAGGGGGCGGCACCGGGGAGCTGTTTTTT. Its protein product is CASSAGGGTGELFF.